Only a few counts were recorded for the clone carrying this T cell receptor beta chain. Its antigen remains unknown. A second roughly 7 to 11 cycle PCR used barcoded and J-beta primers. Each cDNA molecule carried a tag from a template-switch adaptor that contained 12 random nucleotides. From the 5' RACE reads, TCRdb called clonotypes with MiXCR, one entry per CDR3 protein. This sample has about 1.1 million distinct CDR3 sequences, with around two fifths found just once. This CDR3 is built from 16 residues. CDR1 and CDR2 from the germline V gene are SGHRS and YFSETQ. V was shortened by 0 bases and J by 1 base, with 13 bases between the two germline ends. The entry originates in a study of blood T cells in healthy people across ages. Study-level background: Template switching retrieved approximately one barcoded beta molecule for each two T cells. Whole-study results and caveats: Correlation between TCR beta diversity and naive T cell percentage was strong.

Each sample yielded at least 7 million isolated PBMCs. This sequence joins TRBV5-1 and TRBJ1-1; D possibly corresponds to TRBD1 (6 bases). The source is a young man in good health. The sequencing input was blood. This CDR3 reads CASSLGYRAPNTEAFF. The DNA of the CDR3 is TGCGCCAGCAGCTTGGGTTACAGGGCCCCGAACACTGAAGCTTTCTTT.